A single sample is the source of the 11 T cell receptor beta chains below, sequenced in a study of shared clonotypes between healthy human individuals. TCRdb keeps only in-frame clones here, not all; method: immunoSEQ multiplex PCR. The sample includes around 2.3 million clones, 90% to 96% seen only once; the top ten take approximately 0.13%. Sequencing was done on a sample of naive CD4+ T cells sorted from blood. Specified subset: CD45RA+ positively selected. The receptors derive from a man between 18 and 35 years old in good health.

Comment on this clone: Other DNA sequences of this sample code for an identical CDR3. This rearrangement joins TRBV6-1 to TRBJ1-2; D not certain. The V gene lost 3 bases and the J gene lost 5 bases, with 7 bases spanning the gap. Germline V lookup: CDR1 MNHNS, CDR2 SASEGT. The CDR3 consists of 12 residues. CDR3 loop: CASSEWGYGYTF. CDR3 nucleotide sequence: TGTGCCAGCAGTGAGTGGGGTTATGGCTACACCTTC.

The chain has TRBV10-2 and TRBJ2-3; TRBD2 matches 13 bases. Germline V gene lookup returns CDR1 WSHSY and CDR2 SAAADI. The CDR3 runs 15 residues. Trimming cost V 7 bases and J 5 bases; bases outside gene matches: 6. In nucleotides, the CDR3 is TGCGCCAGCAAGGAGACTAGCGGGAGGAGAGATACGCAGTATTTT. Amino acids: CASKETSGRRDTQYF.

The chain recombines TRBV2 with TRBJ2-7, with D possibly being TRBD1 or TRBD2 (7 bases each). Germline V gene data show CDR1 as SNHLY and CDR2 as FYNNEI. V was clipped by 4 bases and J by 6 bases, with 16 bases between them. The CDR3 is 14 residues long. The CDR3 nucleotides are TGTGCCAGCAGTGGGGAGGGGACAGTCGGCGAGCAGTACTTC. Its translation: CASSGEGTVGEQYF.

The V and J genes are TRBV7-2 and TRBJ2-7; D is uncertain. The CDR3 length is 13 residues. Germline CDR1 reads SGHTA; CDR2 reads FQGNSA. V was pared by 4 bases and J by 2 bases, with 9 bases between. The CDR3: CASSSDSPYEQYF. The CDR3 DNA sequence: TGTGCCAGCAGCTCAGACTCCCCCTACGAGCAGTACTTC. The variable domain in full, with the rest retrieved from reference TRBV7-2 and TRBJ2-7, is GAGVSQSPSNKVTEKGKDVELRCDPISGHTALYWYRQSLGQGLEFLIYFQGNSAPDKSGLPSDRFSAERTGGSVSTLTIQRTQQEDSAVYLCASSSDSPYEQYFGPGTRLTVT.

This clone occurred once. V and J are TRBV9 and TRBJ2-1; 12 bases map to TRBD2. V lost 4 bases and J lost 1; bases outside the gene matches: 9. Germline CDR1 SGDLS, CDR2 YYNGEE. The CDR3 runs to 18 residues. The CDR3 loop is CASSPRLAGVVSYNEQFF. In DNA form, the CDR3 reads TGTGCCAGCAGCCCAAGACTAGCGGGAGTAGTATCCTACAATGAGCAGTTCTTC.

The J gene is TRBJ2-1, the V gene TRBV25-1, with D possibly matching TRBD2 (7 bases). V lost 3 bases and J 5 bases, leaving 23 bases between the germline ends. The CDR3 is made up of 18 amino acids. Germline CDR1 reads MGHDK; CDR2 reads SYGVNS. The CDR3 nucleotides read TGTGCCAGCAGTGAGTCTTTAGGAGCTAGGGGGGGGCACAATGAGCAGTTCTTC. It specifies CASSESLGARGGHNEQFF.

J is TRBJ2-1 and V is TRBV4-3; no clear D gene. V dropped 1 base and J dropped 6 bases, with 7 bases sitting between them. Germline assignment: CDR1 LGHNA and CDR2 YSLEER. CDR3 length equals 13 residues. The CDR3 DNA sequence: TGCGCCAGCAGCCAAGCTGGATTCAATGAGCAGTTCTTC. It is translated as CASSQAGFNEQFF.

The chain carries TRBV29-1 and TRBJ2-7; 9 bases align to TRBD2. Germline CDR1 and CDR2: SQVTM and ANQGSEA. After removal of 6 bases from V and 7 bases from J, the junction contained 4 bases not matched to a gene. The CDR3 totals 11 residues. The CDR3 nucleotides read TGCAGCGTCTCGCGGGGGGGAGAGCAGTACTTC. As protein: CSVSRGGEQYF.

The chain recombines TRBV4-1 with TRBJ1-6; D is unclear. The germline V gene encodes CDR1 MGHRA and CDR2 YSYEKL. The CDR3 totals 18 residues. V lost 3 bases, J lost 0 bases, and 15 bases lay in between. The CDR3 nucleotides read TGCGCCAGCAGCCAGCGGGAACTTTCAGTCTCCTATAATTCACCCCTCCACTTT. It yields the protein CASSQRELSVSYNSPLHF.

This chain connects TRBV6-1 to TRBJ2-2; 10 nucleotides line up with TRBD2. Germline loops: CDR1 MNHNS, CDR2 SASEGT. There are 15 residues in the CDR3. J gave up 6 bases and V 7 bases, and 8 bases lay outside the gene matches. In nucleotides, the CDR3 is TGTGCCAGCACCCCCGGGACTAGCGACGCCGGGGAGCTGTTTTTT. Protein: CASTPGTSDAGELFF.

The J gene is TRBJ2-1, the V gene TRBV7-2; weak D call: TRBD2 (6 bases). Germline V CDR1 and CDR2: SGHTA, FQGNSA. V dropped 6 bases and J dropped 1 base, with 16 bases sitting between them. The CDR3 has 16 amino acids. This CDR3 is CASRFGTPISYNEQFF. CDR3 in DNA: TGTGCCAGCAGGTTCGGGACTCCTATTTCCTACAATGAGCAGTTCTTC.